Below, 17 T cell receptor beta chains from the same sample are listed, as sequenced in a study of control samples from healthy donors and cancer patients. TCRdb's copy holds only in-frame clones and misses some; the assay was immunoSEQ multiplex PCR. Among tens of thousands of clones, 70% to 90% were seen once, and the ten largest hold 2.8%. The sequenced material came from PBMCs. These receptors were taken from a woman aged 50 to 60 with lung cancer.

The J gene is TRBJ1-2, the V gene TRBV6-4; 7 positions match TRBD1. CDR1 is MRHNA and CDR2 is SNTAGT in the germline V gene. The trim removed 10 bases at V and 7 bases at J, leaving 12 bases unmatched. This CDR3 has 13 amino acids. The CDR3 is CATRTGEYGGYTF. The CDR3 region has the DNA TGTGCCACCAGGACAGGTGAATATGGTGGCTACACCTTC.

The chain employs TRBV19 and TRBJ1-1, with D possibly matching TRBD1 (5 bases). V gave up 2 bases and J gave up 4 bases, with 14 bases separating them. This CDR3 is built from 15 residues. Germline V lookup: CDR1 LNHDA, CDR2 SQIVND (reference sequence). The CDR3, as DNA: TGTGCCAGTAGTATACGGATTTTGGGGGGCACTGAAGCTTTCTTT. Protein product: CASSIRILGGTEAFF.

The chain is built from TRBV11-3 and TRBJ2-7; D is possibly TRBD1 (6 bases). Looked up from germline, CDR1 is SGHNT and CDR2 is YENEEA. There are 15 residues in the CDR3. With 0 bases removed from V and 0 bases from J, the gap between germline ends came to 9 bases. CDR3 region: CASSLEQGSSYEQYF. The CDR3 DNA follows: TGTGCCAGCAGCTTAGAACAGGGAAGCTCCTACGAGCAGTACTTC.

This clone was seen once. The chain links TRBV19 to TRBJ1-1; D is ambiguous. Germline assignment: CDR1 LNHDA and CDR2 SQIVND (reference sequence). V lost 5 bases to trimming and J lost 1 base, with 8 bases between them. The CDR3 has 13 amino acids. In DNA form, the CDR3 reads TGTGCCAGTAGTTACACAGCGAACACTGAAGCTTTCTTT. This sequence encodes CASSYTANTEAFF.

The chain carries TRBV19 and TRBJ1-3; D perhaps matches TRBD1 (5 bases). CDR1 and CDR2 (germline): LNHDA, SQIVND (reference sequence). Trimming removed 0 bases from V and 2 bases from J, with 14 bases in between. This CDR3 comprises 17 residues. This CDR3 reads CASSIEGFGTPGNTIYF. As DNA, the CDR3 is TGTGCCAGTAGTATAGAGGGCTTTGGGACGCCTGGAAACACCATATATTTT.

This rearrangement joins TRBV6-4 to TRBJ1-2; TRBD1 matches at 8 bases. CDR3 length: 19 residues. V was clipped by 6 bases and J by 4 bases; unmatched bases: 22. Germline V CDR1 and CDR2: MRHNA, SNTAGT. In DNA, the CDR3 is TGTGCCAGCAGACTCAAGGGACAGGTACTTCCGATAAAGGGCTATGGCTACACCTTC. Translation: CASRLKGQVLPIKGYGYTF.

The genes are TRBV19 and TRBJ1-6, with 7 bases aligning to TRBD1. This CDR3 spans 17 amino acids. Germline V lookup: CDR1 LNHDA, CDR2 SQIVND (reference sequence). V dropped 4 bases and J dropped 10; count of bases not matched to a gene: 16. The chain's CDR3 is CASSTPPTGPIGSPLHF. The CDR3, as DNA: TGTGCCAGTAGTACCCCGCCGACAGGGCCCATAGGATCACCCCTCCACTTT.

This rearrangement joins TRBV27 to TRBJ2-7; 9 bases line up with TRBD2. Unmatched junction bases numbered 5, after V lost 5 bases and J lost 0 bases. The CDR3 has 15 residues. Germline lookup yields CDR1 MNHEY and CDR2 SMNVEV (reference sequence). The CDR3: CASSRGGGSSYEQYF. CDR3 DNA: TGTGCCAGCAGTCGCGGGGGGGGGAGCTCCTACGAGCAGTACTTC.

This clone has only one observation. The rearrangement uses TRBV6-1 and TRBJ1-5; unclear D gene. CDR1 is MNHNS, CDR2 SASEGT, per germline. The CDR3 is made up of 14 amino acids. V was pared by 3 bases and J by 3 bases, with 9 bases between. DNA for the CDR3: TGTGCCAGCAGTGACATGGCAGTCAATCAGCCCCAGCATTTT. This translates into CASSDMAVNQPQHF.

The chain recombines TRBV7-9 with TRBJ1-1; D is uncertain. V shed 7 bases and J shed 0 bases, with 15 bases lying between them. The CDR3 is made up of 15 amino acids. Germline lookup yields CDR1 SEHNR and CDR2 FQNEAQ (reference sequence). CDR3 nucleotides: TGTGCCAGCACTCCCTCCCTAGGGCTGAACACTGAAGCTTTCTTT. The encoded protein is CASTPSLGLNTEAFF.

In DNA form, the CDR3 reads TGCGCCAGCAAACAGGGGAATTTCATGAACACTGAAGCTTTCTTT. Encoded protein: CASKQGNFMNTEAFF. The chain couples TRBV5-1 to TRBJ1-1; 7 nucleotides align to TRBD1. The CDR3 runs 15 residues. Trimming cost V 6 bases and J 0 bases; bases outside gene matches: 8. Germline V CDR1 and CDR2: SGHRS, YFSETQ. Together with reference TRBV5-1 and TRBJ1-1, the CDR3 gives the full variable domain: KAGVTQTPRYLIKTRGQQVTLSCSPISGHRSVSWYQQTPGQGLQFLFEYFSETQRNKGNFPGRFSGRQFSNSRSEMNVSTLELGDSALYLCASKQGNFMNTEAFFGQGTRLTVV.

V usage is TRBV5-1 and J usage is TRBJ2-7, with 8 bases matching TRBD2. Germline lookup yields CDR1 SGHRS and CDR2 YFSETQ. This CDR3 has 16 residues. The V gene end was trimmed by 0 bases and the J gene end by 2 bases; junction bases not matched to a gene: 7. The CDR3 DNA reads TGCGCCAGCAGCTTGGCCGGGGGGGCAACTGCCTACGAGCAGTACTTC. Protein product: CASSLAGGATAYEQYF.

The V call is TRBV29-1, the J call TRBJ2-3; D perhaps matches TRBD1 (5 bases). Per the germline V gene, CDR1 is SQVTM and CDR2 is ANQGSEA. This CDR3 is built from 11 residues. V lost 3 bases to trimming and J lost 4 bases, with 5 bases between them. CDR3 sequence reads: CSVDRADTQYF. The CDR3 DNA follows: TGCAGCGTTGACAGGGCAGATACGCAGTATTTT.

The chain uses TRBV6-2 or TRBV6-3 and TRBJ1-2; D gene ambiguous. V was clipped by 2 bases and J by 4 bases, with 5 bases between them. The germline gives CDR1 MNHEY, CDR2 SVGEGT. The length of the CDR3 is 12 residues. CDR3 bases: TGTGCCAGCAGTTACAGTACCTATGGCTACACCTTC. Translating it yields CASSYSTYGYTF.

This chain joins TRBV12-3 or TRBV12-4 and TRBJ2-5; TRBD1 matches at 8 bases. The CDR3 contains 13 residues. After removal of 5 bases from V and 5 bases from J, the junction contained 4 bases not matched to a gene. CDR3 bases: TGTGCCAGCAGTGGACAGGGCGACGAGACCCAGTACTTC. As protein: CASSGQGDETQYF.

In DNA, the CDR3 is TGCAGCGTTGTGGGGTTGGCAGGGAGCTCTGGAAACACCATATATTTT. It yields the protein CSVVGLAGSSGNTIYF. V usage is TRBV29-1 and J usage is TRBJ1-3; D might be TRBD1 (5 bases). V lost 4 bases and J 0 bases, leaving 16 bases between the germline ends. CDR3 size: 16 residues. Germline lookup yields CDR1 SQVTM and CDR2 ANQGSEA. The complete variable domain, with remaining parts taken from reference TRBV29-1 and TRBJ1-3, reads SAVISQKPSRDICQRGTSLTIQCQVDSQVTMMFWYRQQPGQSLTLIATANQGSEATYESGFVIDKFPISRPNLTFSTLTVSNMSPEDSSIYLCSVVGLAGSSGNTIYFGEGSWLTVV.

In its sample, this clone was seen once. DNA of the CDR3: TGTGCCAGCAGTGGGTCGGGGCGCGGGGGAGGGATTGGCACAGATACGCAGTATTTT. Residues: CASSGSGRGGGIGTDTQYF. This chain uses TRBV6-1 with TRBJ2-3; 7 bases map to TRBD2. V lost 4 bases, J lost 1 base, and 17 bases stayed unmatched. This CDR3 comprises 19 residues. The V gene's germline CDR1 is MNHNS and CDR2 SASEGT.